This entry lists 25 T cell receptor delta chains sequenced from one sample in a study of human gamma delta and Vdelta1 T cells. TCRdb made new clone calls on the PCR reads using CATT. The sample has approximately 4,500 delta-chain clones, roughly a quarter seen once; the top ten hold about 70%. The material sequenced was naive CD27+ Vdelta1 gamma-delta T cells from blood. The receptors come from a human donor in good health.

The chain recombines TRDV1 with TRDJ1; D is unclear. The CDR3 has 17 amino acids. The V gene lost 4 bases and the J gene lost 0 bases, with 18 bases spanning the gap. Germline V gene lookup returns CDR1 TSWWSYY and CDR2 QGS. The DNA of the CDR3 is TGTGCTCTTGGGGCTCCCCCTCGGCCTGCATACACCGATAAACTCATCTTT. Its translation is CALGAPPRPAYTDKLIF.

In its sample, this clone is medium-sized (0.01 to 0.1%). The chain carries TRDV1 and TRDJ1; 8 nucleotides line up with TRDD3. The CDR3 has 21 amino acids. CDR1 TSWWSYY and CDR2 QGS come from the germline V gene. The ends lost 0 bases at V and 0 bases at J; junction bases unmatched: 18. The CDR3 coding sequence is TGTGCTCTTGGGGAACTAGCCGTGAACGCGTACTGGGGGGTTTACACCGATAAACTCATCTTT. Its translation: CALGELAVNAYWGVYTDKLIF.

This chain joins TRDV1 and TRDJ1; 7 positions agree with TRDD3. CDR1 is TSWWSYY and CDR2 is QGS in the germline V gene. Unmatched junction bases numbered 31, after V lost 0 bases and J lost 0 bases. The CDR3 extends over 25 amino acids. CDR3 coding DNA: TGTGCTCTTGGGGAACTAGTTCGGAGTCGAGAGGAAGGGGGATTAGGGACCCGGTACACCGATAAACTCATCTTT. It yields the protein CALGELVRSREEGGLGTRYTDKLIF.

Regarding this clone: This likely traces to a read error, being one base from a far larger clone. The V gene is TRDV1, the J gene TRDJ1; D is ambiguous. Germline assignment: CDR1 TSWWSYY and CDR2 QGS. The V and J ends lost 1 base and 4 bases respectively, with 16 bases between them. This CDR3 has 16 amino acids. The DNA for the CDR3 is TGTGCTCTTGGGGAACCTTCTTTTGCCCTCCACGATAAACTCATCTTT. As protein: CALGEPSFALHDKLIF.

Details on this clone: Being one base from a much bigger clone, this may be a read error. Other DNA sequences in the same sample also yield this CDR3. The V and J genes are TRDV1 and TRDJ1; 7 bases are a match to TRDD3. V trimming: 2 bases; J trimming: 0 bases; junction bases outside the gene matches: 27. CDR3 length: 23 residues. The germline CDR1 and CDR2 sequences are TSWWSYY and QGS. The chain's CDR3 is CALGECRAERSAYWGPYTDKLIF. The CDR3, as DNA: TGTGCTCTTGGGGAATGTCGAGCTGAGCGTTCCGCGTACTGGGGCCCGTACACCGATAAACTCATCTTT.

This clone occurred many times. With only one base between it and a far larger clone, this is likely a read error. The chain is built from TRDV1 and TRDJ1; 11 bases agree with TRDD3. The CDR3 runs to 22 residues. The germline CDR1 and CDR2 sequences are TSWWSYY and QGS. As DNA, the CDR3 is TGTGCTCCTGGGGAACCCTACGTATGGGGGATACGCGGTTGGCAAAACAACAACAAACTCATCTTT. The encoded protein is CAPGEPYVWGIRGWQNNNKLIF.

This clone was recorded a few times. Only one base separates this from a far larger clonotype, so it likely reflects a read error. Other DNA sequences within the sample encode an identical CDR3. This chain uses TRDV1 with TRDJ1; perhaps TRDD3 as D (6 bases). Germline V gives CDR1 TSWWSYY, CDR2 QGS. Between the trimmed V and J ends, which lost 5 bases and 0 bases, there was a span of 31 bases. This CDR3 is 21 amino acids long. The CDR3 DNA sequence: TGTGCTCTTGGGACGGGGGACACGCTTAGGGCCCCCTCAAAGTACACCGATAAACTCATCTTT. This codes for CALGTGDTLRAPSKYTDKLIF.

The gene calls are TRDV1 and TRDJ1, with TRDD3 matching over 7 bases. In germline, CDR1 is TSWWSYY, CDR2 QGS. V trimming: 1 base; J trimming: 0 bases; junction bases outside the gene matches: 20. The CDR3 has 21 amino acids. Here the CDR3 DNA reads TGTGCTCTTGGGGAACCCTCTGCAGGGGATATGCGTGGGCCGTACACCGATAAACTCATCTTT. Amino acids: CALGEPSAGDMRGPYTDKLIF.

This clone was seen a single time. V is TRDV1 and J is TRDJ1; 7 bases fit TRDD3. The V and J ends lost 5 bases and 2 bases, in that order; junction bases with no gene match: 23. The CDR3 length is 20 residues. Germline CDR1 is TSWWSYY and CDR2 is QGS. Here the CDR3 DNA reads TGTGCTCTTGGGCCACCGTATTCCTGGGGGCTACGGGTAGAAACCGATAAACTCATCTTT. This encodes CALGPPYSWGLRVETDKLIF.

This clone was seen only a few times. The J gene is TRDJ1, the V gene TRDV1, with TRDD2 matching 7 bases. V was pared by 2 bases and J by 0 bases, with 21 bases of the junction left unmatched. Per the germline V gene, CDR1 is TSWWSYY and CDR2 is QGS. This CDR3 is 21 amino acids long. The CDR3, as DNA: TGTGCTCTTGGGGAAGGGGCCTTCCTTTCCGGGGGCCCTAGACACACCGATAAACTCATCTTT. It yields the protein CALGEGAFLSGGPRHTDKLIF.

The rearrangement uses TRDV1 and TRDJ1; 8 bases match TRDD3. The CDR3 loop spans 18 amino acids. Trimming at V came to 4 bases and at J to 5 bases, leaving 18 bases not matched to a gene. Per germline, CDR1 TSWWSYY and CDR2 QGS. DNA for the CDR3: TGTGCTCTTGGGGGACCTAATACTGGGGGGCCCATTACAGATAAACTCATCTTT. Protein product: CALGGPNTGGPITDKLIF.

J is TRDJ1 and V is TRDV1, with 7 positions matching TRDD3. Germline values: CDR1 TSWWSYY, CDR2 QGS. The CDR3 has 18 residues. With 1 base clipped from V and 4 bases from J, the junction kept 15 bases outside the gene matches. In DNA, the CDR3 is TGTGCTCTTGGGGAACACTGGGGATCCTCAACCGATCACGATAAACTCATCTTT. Protein product: CALGEHWGSSTDHDKLIF.

This chain joins TRDV1 and TRDJ1; 12 bases are shared with TRDD3. The CDR3 runs to 23 residues. CDR1 is TSWWSYY, CDR2 QGS, per germline. Germline trimming cut 2 bases from V and 0 bases from J; bases unmatched to any gene: 22. Here the CDR3 DNA reads TGTGCTCTTGGGGAAGGGACTTACGATTTTACTTACTGGGGGATACCGTACACCGATAAACTCATCTTT. Amino acids: CALGEGTYDFTYWGIPYTDKLIF.

By proportion, this clone is medium-sized. A far bigger clonotype differs at one base, so this is likely a read error. At the DNA level, this CDR3 is encoded by other sequences in the same sample as well. This chain links TRDV1 with TRDJ1, with TRDD3 identical over 9 bases. Germline V gives CDR1 TSWWSYY, CDR2 QGS. The CDR3 loop spans 21 amino acids. The DNA of the CDR3 is TGTGCCCTTGGGCCCTCAAAATGGGCCTTCCCTCTTCTGGGGGATACCGATAAACTCATCTTT. Its translation: CALGPSKWAFPLLGDTDKLIF.

This chain uses TRDV1 with TRDJ1, with 10 bases fitting TRDD3. Germline CDR1 reads TSWWSYY; CDR2 reads QGS. There are 21 residues in the CDR3. Trimming took 2 bases from V and 0 from J; bases not matched to a gene: 18. In DNA form, the CDR3 reads TGTGCTCTTGGGGAATACGTGGGGGGATACGGAGGATGTAAGTACACCGATAAACTCATCTTT. This codes for CALGEYVGGYGGCKYTDKLIF.

By share, this clone ranks as medium-sized. The chain links TRDV1 to TRDJ1, with D possibly matching TRDD2 (7 bases). V dropped 2 bases and J dropped 0 bases, with 28 bases sitting between them. The CDR3 loop spans 21 amino acids. Germline CDR1 and CDR2: TSWWSYY and QGS. The CDR3 nucleotides read TGTGCTCTTGGGGAAAGGGCCTTCCTCATAGGCGGGATAATATACACCGATAAACTCATCTTT. Its protein product is CALGERAFLIGGIIYTDKLIF.

The chain employs TRDV1 and TRDJ1, with 8 bases that match TRDD3. Germline assignment: CDR1 TSWWSYY and CDR2 QGS. This CDR3 contains 22 residues. With 5 bases clipped from V and 4 bases from J, the junction kept 30 bases outside the gene matches. The CDR3 coding sequence is TGTGCTCTTGGGATTCCCCATCCTACTTTAGGGGCTGGAGGGATACGATACGATAAACTCATCTTT. Protein: CALGIPHPTLGAGGIRYDKLIF.

This clone was seen a handful of times. A read error likely explains this, since a far larger clone differs by one base. Other DNA sequences of this sample code for an identical CDR3. The chain recombines TRDV1 with TRDJ1; D possibly matches TRDD2 or TRDD3 (7 bases each). CDR1 and CDR2 (germline): TSWWSYY, QGS. This CDR3 spans 19 amino acids. The CDR3 DNA reads TGTGCTCTCGGGGAACCTTTCCTACGAGGGATACTACACACCGATAAACTCATCTTT. Amino acids: CALGEPFLRGILHTDKLIF.

Judged by abundance, this clone is medium-sized. A far larger clone differs by one base, so this is likely a read error. Different DNA sequences within this sample yield the same CDR3. This rearrangement joins TRDV1 to TRDJ1; TRDD3 matches at 9 bases. In germline, CDR1 is TSWWSYY, CDR2 QGS. CDR3 length equals 18 residues. The chain's CDR3 is CALGERRYWGRYTDKLIF. The CDR3 DNA is TGTGCTCTCGGGGAAAGGAGGTACTGGGGGAGGTACACCGATAAACTCATCTTT.

A few counts support this clone. Translating this DNA gives a protein that differs at residue 12 from the TCRdb one, which belongs to a much larger clone; a read error is likely, and the protein shown is this translation. This chain connects TRDV1 to TRDJ1; TRDD3 matches 10 bases. The J segment lost 3 bases and the V segment lost 5 bases, leaving 15 bases of the junction unmatched. The CDR3 has 18 amino acids. CDR1 is TSWWSYY, CDR2 QGS, per germline. The CDR3 region has the DNA TGTGCTCTTGGGCGAACGAGCCCGAACTGGGGGATGCCCGATAAACTCATCTTT. Translating it yields CALGRTSPNWGMPDKLIF.

V usage is TRDV1 and J usage is TRDJ1, with 10 bases identical to TRDD3. J gave up 3 bases and V 2 bases, and 9 bases lay outside the gene matches. The germline CDR1 and CDR2 sequences are TSWWSYY and QGS. This CDR3 is 17 amino acids long. The CDR3, as DNA: TGTGCTCTTGGGGAATTCTATGGGGGGATACGCGCCGATAAACTCATCTTT. Encoded protein: CALGEFYGGIRADKLIF.

This clone was counted between two and nine times. TCRdb shows a much larger clone's protein in place of this DNA's translation, and the two differ at residue 13, likely through a read error; the protein shown is translated from the DNA. This rearrangement joins TRDV1 to TRDJ1, with 10 positions matching TRDD3. The CDR3 is 20 residues long. The germline CDR1 and CDR2 sequences are TSWWSYY and QGS. V lost 0 bases, J lost 0 bases, and 13 bases stayed unmatched. The CDR3 DNA sequence: TGTGCTCTTGGGGAACTACACCCAACTGGGGGATCCTTGTACACCGATAAACTCATCTTT. It encodes CALGELHPTGGSLYTDKLIF.

With regard to this clone: TCRdb's protein, taken from a much larger clone, differs from this DNA's translation at residue 20, likely owing to a read error; the protein displayed comes from the DNA. The chain couples TRDV1 to TRDJ1; 10 bases are shared with TRDD3. Looked up from germline, CDR1 is TSWWSYY and CDR2 is QGS. The CDR3 length is 21 residues. In nucleotides, the CDR3 is TGTGCTCTTGGGACGGGGGATACGCTTAGGGCCCCCTCAAAGTACACCGATAAACTCACCTTT. Translated: CALGTGDTLRAPSKYTDKLTF.

On this clone itself: The protein in TCRdb stems from a much larger clone and differs at residue 8 from this DNA's translation, likely a read error; here the protein is translated from the DNA. V gene TRDV1 combines with J gene TRDJ1; TRDD3 matches at 12 bases. CDR1 and CDR2 (germline): TSWWSYY, QGS. The V segment lost 5 bases and the J segment 3 bases; nucleotides outside the gene matches: 13. The CDR3 loop spans 18 amino acids. This CDR3 reads CALGRTSQNWGIPDKLIF. The CDR3 DNA is TGTGCTCTTGGGCGAACGAGCCAGAACTGGGGGATACCCGATAAACTCATCTTT.

Details on this clone: A far larger clone is one base from this, pointing to a likely read error. The chain links TRDV1 to TRDJ1; 9 bases are shared with TRDD3. This CDR3 region has 21 residues. Germline loops: CDR1 TSWWSYY, CDR2 QGS. J was trimmed by 0 bases and V by 4 bases; bases with no gene match: 21. In DNA, the CDR3 is TGTGCTCTTGGGGGATCCTCCCTCCGGACGTGGGGGATATGGGACACCGATAAACTCATCTTT. As protein: CALGGSSLRTWGIWDTDKLIF.